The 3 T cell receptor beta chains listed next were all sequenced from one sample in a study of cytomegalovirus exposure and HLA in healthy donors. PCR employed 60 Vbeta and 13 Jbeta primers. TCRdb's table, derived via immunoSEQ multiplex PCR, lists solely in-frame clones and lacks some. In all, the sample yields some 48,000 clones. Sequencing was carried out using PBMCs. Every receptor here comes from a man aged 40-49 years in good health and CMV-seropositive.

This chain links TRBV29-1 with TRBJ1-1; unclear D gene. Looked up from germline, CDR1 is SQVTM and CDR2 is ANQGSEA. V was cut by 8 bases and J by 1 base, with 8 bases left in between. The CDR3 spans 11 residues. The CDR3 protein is CSPQRNTEAFF. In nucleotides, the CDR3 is TGCAGCCCACAAAGGAACACTGAAGCTTTCTTT.

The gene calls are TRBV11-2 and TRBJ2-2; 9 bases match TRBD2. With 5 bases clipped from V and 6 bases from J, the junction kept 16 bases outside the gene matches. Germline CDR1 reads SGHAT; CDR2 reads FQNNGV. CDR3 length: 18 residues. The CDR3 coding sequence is TGTGCCAGCAGCCCCGGGCTAGCGGGAAGAGGGGGCCCCGGGGAGCTGTTTTTT. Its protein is CASSPGLAGRGGPGELFF.

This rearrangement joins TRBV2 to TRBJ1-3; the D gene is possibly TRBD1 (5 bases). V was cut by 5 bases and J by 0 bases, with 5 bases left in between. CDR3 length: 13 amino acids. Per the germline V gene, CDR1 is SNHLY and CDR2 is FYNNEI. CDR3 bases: TGTGCCAGCAGTACAGGCTCTGGAAACACCATATATTTT. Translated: CASSTGSGNTIYF.